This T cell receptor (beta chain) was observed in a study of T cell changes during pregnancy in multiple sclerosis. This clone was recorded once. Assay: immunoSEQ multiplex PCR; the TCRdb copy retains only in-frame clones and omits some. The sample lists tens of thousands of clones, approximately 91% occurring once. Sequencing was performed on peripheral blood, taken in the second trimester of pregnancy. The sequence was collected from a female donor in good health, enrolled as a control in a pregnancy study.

This chain's CDR3 is CASSSGASGGSYNEQFF. Written as DNA, the CDR3 is TGTGCCAGCAGCTCCGGCGCTAGCGGGGGCTCCTACAATGAGCAGTTCTTC. This chain connects TRBV5-4 to TRBJ2-1, with 10 bases identical to TRBD2. Germline CDR1 SGHNT, CDR2 YYREEE (reference sequence). V lost 3 bases to trimming and J lost 0 bases; unmatched junction nucleotides: 6. The length of the CDR3 is 17 residues. Combining the CDR3 with reference TRBV5-4 and TRBJ2-1 gives the whole variable domain ETGVTQSPTHLIKTRGQQVTLRCSSQSGHNTVSWYQQALGQGPQFIFQYYREEENGRGNFPPRFSGLQFPNYSSELNVNALELDDSALYLCASSSGASGGSYNEQFFGPGTRLTVL.